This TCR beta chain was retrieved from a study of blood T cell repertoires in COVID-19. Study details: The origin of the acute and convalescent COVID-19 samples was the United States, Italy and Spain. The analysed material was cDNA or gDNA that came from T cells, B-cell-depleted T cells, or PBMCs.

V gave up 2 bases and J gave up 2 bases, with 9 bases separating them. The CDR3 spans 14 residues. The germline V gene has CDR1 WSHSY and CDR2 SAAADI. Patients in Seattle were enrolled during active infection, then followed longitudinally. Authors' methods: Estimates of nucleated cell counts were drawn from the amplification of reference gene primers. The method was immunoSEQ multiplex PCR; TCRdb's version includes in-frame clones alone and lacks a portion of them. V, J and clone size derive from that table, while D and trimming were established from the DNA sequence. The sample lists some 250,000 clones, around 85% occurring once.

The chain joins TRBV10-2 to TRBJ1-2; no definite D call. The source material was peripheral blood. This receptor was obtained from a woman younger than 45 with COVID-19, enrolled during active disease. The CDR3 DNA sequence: TGCGCCAGCAGTGAGGGTACAAACAACTATGGCTACACCTTC. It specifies CASSEGTNNYGYTF.